A single sample is the source of the 4 T cell receptor beta chains below, sequenced in a study of blood T cell repertoires in COVID-19. Some clones are missing from TCRdb's copy, which holds only in-frame ones; the method was immunoSEQ multiplex PCR. The table lists hundreds of thousands of clones, nearly 90% of them singletons. Sequencing was performed on peripheral blood. The receptors here all came from a human donor in a cohort sampled during active COVID-19.

V usage is TRBV30 and J usage is TRBJ1-1; 7 bases agree with TRBD1. With 3 bases clipped from V and 4 bases from J, the junction kept 8 bases outside the gene matches. The CDR3 covers 14 residues. The germline V gene encodes CDR1 GTSNPN and CDR2 SVGIG (reference sequence). The CDR3 sequence: CAWRENTGVTEAFF. The CDR3 region has the DNA TGTGCCTGGAGGGAGAACACAGGGGTCACTGAAGCTTTCTTT.

The chain employs TRBV6-6 and TRBJ1-2; TRBD1 matches at 9 bases. V gave up 7 bases and J gave up 8 bases; unmatched junction bases: 11. Germline CDR1 reads MNHNY; CDR2 reads SVGAGI (reference sequence). CDR3 length: 14 residues. CDR3 in amino acids: CASNPTGGEKGYTF. DNA for the CDR3: TGTGCCAGCAACCCGACAGGGGGAGAAAAAGGCTACACCTTC.

The genes are TRBV9 and TRBJ1-5; D gene ambiguous. Germline-derived CDR1 and CDR2 are SGDLS and YYNGEE. The CDR3 has 12 residues. Trimming stripped 4 bases from V and 2 bases from J, with 4 bases between. CDR3 sequence (DNA): TGTGCCAGCAGCCGAGGCAATCAGCCCCAGCATTTT. Translating it yields CASSRGNQPQHF.

The genes are TRBV6-5 and TRBJ2-7; 7 bases are shared with TRBD2. Per germline, CDR1 MNHEY and CDR2 SVGAGI. The CDR3 contains 15 residues. V was pared by 6 bases and J by 3 bases, with 11 bases of the junction left unmatched. The CDR3 sequence is CASSRRTRKIYEQYF. Here the CDR3 DNA reads TGTGCCAGCAGCCGCCGGACTAGAAAGATCTACGAGCAGTACTTC.